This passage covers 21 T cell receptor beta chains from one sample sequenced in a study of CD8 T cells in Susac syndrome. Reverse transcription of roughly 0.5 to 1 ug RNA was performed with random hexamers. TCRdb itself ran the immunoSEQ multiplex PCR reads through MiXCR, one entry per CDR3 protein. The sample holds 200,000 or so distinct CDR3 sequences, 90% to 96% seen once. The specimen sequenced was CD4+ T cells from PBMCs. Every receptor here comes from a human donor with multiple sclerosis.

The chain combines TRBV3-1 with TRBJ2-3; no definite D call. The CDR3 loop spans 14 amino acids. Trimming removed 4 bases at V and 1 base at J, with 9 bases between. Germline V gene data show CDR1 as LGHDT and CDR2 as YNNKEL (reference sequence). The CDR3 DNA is TGTGCCAGCAGCCCAGGTCTAGGCACAGATACGCAGTATTTT. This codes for CASSPGLGTDTQYF.

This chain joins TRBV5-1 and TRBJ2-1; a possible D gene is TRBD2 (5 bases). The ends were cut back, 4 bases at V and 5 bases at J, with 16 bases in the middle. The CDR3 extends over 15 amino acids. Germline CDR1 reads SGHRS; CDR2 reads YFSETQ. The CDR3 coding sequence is TGCGCCAGCAGCCCCGCCCCGGAGGTGCACAATGAGCAGTTCTTC. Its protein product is CASSPAPEVHNEQFF. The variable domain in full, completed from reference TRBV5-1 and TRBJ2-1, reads KAGVTQTPRYLIKTRGQQVTLSCSPISGHRSVSWYQQTPGQGLQFLFEYFSETQRNKGNFPGRFSGRQFSNSRSEMNVSTLELGDSALYLCASSPAPEVHNEQFFGPGTRLTVL.

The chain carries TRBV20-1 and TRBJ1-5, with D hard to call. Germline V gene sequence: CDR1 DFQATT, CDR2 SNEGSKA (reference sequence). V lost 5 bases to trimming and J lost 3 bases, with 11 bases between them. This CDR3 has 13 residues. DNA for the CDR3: TGCAGTGCTGCGACTTACGCCAATCAGCCCCAGCATTTT. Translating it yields CSAATYANQPQHF.

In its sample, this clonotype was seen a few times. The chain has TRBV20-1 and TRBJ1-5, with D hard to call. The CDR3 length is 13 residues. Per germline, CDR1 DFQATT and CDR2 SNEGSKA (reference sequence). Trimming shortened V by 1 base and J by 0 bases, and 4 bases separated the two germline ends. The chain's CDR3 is CSARGDSNQPQHF. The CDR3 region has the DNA TGCAGTGCTAGAGGGGATAGCAATCAGCCCCAGCATTTT.

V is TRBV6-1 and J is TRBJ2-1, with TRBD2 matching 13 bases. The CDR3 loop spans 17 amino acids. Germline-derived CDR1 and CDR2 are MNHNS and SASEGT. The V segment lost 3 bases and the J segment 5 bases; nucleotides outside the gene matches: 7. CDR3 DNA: TGTGCCAGCAGTGACACTAGCGGGGGGGCCGTCCACAATGAGCAGTTCTTC. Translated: CASSDTSGGAVHNEQFF.

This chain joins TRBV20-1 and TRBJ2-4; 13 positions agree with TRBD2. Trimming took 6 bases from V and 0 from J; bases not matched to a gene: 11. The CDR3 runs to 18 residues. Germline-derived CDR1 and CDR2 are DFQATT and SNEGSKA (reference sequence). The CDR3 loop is CSAFMTSGGPLAKNIQYF. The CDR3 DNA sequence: TGCAGTGCCTTCATGACTAGCGGGGGGCCTCTAGCCAAAAACATTCAGTACTTC.

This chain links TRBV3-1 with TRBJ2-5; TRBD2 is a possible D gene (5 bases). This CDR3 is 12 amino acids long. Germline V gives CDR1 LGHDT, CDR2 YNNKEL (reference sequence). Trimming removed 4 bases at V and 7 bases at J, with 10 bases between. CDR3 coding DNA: TGTGCCAGCAGCCTTACCGAGGGGACCCAGTACTTC. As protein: CASSLTEGTQYF.

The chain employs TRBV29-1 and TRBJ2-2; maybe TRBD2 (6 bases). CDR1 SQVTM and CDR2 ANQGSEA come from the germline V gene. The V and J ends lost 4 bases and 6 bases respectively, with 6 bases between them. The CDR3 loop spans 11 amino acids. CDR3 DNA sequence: TGCAGCGTTGGGAGGGCCGGGGAGCTGTTTTTT. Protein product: CSVGRAGELFF.

The CDR3 here is CASSLNSGTEYGYTF. The DNA for the CDR3 is TGTGCCAGCAGCTTGAACTCCGGGACAGAATATGGCTACACCTTC. The chain employs TRBV5-4 and TRBJ1-2; 7 bases are a match to TRBD1. The germline V gene has CDR1 SGHNT and CDR2 YYREEE (reference sequence). The CDR3 is 15 residues long. J lost 5 bases, V lost 1 base, and 8 bases had no gene match.

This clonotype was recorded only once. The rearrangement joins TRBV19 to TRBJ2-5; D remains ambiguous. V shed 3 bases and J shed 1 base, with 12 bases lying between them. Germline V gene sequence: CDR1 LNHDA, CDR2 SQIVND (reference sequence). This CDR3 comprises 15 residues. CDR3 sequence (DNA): TGTGCCAGTAGTATGGCCCCCCACCCCCAAGAGACCCAGTACTTC. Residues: CASSMAPHPQETQYF.

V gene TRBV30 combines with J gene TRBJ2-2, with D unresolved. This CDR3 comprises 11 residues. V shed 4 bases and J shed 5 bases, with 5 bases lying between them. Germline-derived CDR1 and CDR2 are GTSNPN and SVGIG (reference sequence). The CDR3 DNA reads TGTGCCTGGATGTGGACCGGGGAGCTGTTTTTT. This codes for CAWMWTGELFF.

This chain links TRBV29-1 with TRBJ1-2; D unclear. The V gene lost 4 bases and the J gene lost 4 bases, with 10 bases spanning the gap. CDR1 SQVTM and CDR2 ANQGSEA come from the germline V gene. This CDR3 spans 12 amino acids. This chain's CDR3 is CSVVGPGYGYTF. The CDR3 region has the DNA TGCAGCGTTGTCGGACCGGGCTATGGCTACACCTTC.

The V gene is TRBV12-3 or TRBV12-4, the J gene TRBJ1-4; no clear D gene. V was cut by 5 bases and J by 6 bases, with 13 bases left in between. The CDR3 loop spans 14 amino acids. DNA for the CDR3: TGTGCCAGCAGTCCCTTGGCAACATATGAAAAACTGTTTTTT. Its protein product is CASSPLATYEKLFF.

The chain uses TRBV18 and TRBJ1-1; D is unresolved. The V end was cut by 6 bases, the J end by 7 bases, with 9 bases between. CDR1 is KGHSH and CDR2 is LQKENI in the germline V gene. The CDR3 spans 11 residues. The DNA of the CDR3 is TGTGCCAGCTCCTGGACCAATGAAGCTTTCTTT. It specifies CASSWTNEAFF.

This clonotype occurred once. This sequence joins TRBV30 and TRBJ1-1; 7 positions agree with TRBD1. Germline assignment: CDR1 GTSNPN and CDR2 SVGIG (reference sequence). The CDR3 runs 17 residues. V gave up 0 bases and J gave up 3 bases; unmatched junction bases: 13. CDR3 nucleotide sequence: TGTGCCTGGAGTGTACCCCTCCCTACAGGGGAGGACACTGAAGCTTTCTTT. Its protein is CAWSVPLPTGEDTEAFF.

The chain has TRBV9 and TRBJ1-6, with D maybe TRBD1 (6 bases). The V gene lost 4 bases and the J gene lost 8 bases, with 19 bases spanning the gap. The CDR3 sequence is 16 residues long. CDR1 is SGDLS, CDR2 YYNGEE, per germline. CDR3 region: CASSPTGGPGDSPLHF. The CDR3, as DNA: TGTGCCAGCAGCCCTACCGGGGGGCCAGGAGATTCACCCCTCCACTTT.

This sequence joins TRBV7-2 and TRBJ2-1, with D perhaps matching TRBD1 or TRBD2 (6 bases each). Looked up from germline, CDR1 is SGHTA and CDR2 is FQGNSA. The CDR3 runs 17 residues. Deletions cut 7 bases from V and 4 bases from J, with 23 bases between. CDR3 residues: CASTLGGLRGLYNEQFF. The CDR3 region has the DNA TGTGCCAGCACCCTGGGGGGCCTCAGGGGCCTGTACAATGAGCAGTTCTTC.

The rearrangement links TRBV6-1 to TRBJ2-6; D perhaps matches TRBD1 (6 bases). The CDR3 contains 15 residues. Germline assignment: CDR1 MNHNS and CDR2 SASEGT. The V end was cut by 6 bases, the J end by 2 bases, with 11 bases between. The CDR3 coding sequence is TGTGCCAGCAGCAGGGGTGTGACTGGGGCCAACGTCCTGACTTTC. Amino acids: CASSRGVTGANVLTF.

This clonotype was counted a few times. CDR3: CASSQGNQETQYF. The CDR3 DNA follows: TGTGCCAGCAGCCAAGGGAACCAAGAGACCCAGTACTTC. The rearrangement joins TRBV14 to TRBJ2-5; unclear D gene. This CDR3 comprises 13 residues. Germline V gene sequence: CDR1 SGHDN, CDR2 FVKESK. V dropped 1 base and J dropped 0 bases, with 3 bases sitting between them.

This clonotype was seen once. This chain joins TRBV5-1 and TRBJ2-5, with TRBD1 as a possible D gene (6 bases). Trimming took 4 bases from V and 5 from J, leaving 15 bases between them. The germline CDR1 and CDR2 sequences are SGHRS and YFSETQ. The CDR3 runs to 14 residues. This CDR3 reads CASSPGDTEETQYF. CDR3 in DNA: TGCGCCAGCAGCCCAGGGGACACCGAGGAGACCCAGTACTTC.

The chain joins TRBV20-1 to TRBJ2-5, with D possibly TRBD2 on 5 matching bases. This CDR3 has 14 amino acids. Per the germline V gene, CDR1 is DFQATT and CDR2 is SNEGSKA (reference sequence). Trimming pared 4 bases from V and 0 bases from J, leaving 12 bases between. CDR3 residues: CSATSTGNQETQYF. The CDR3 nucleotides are TGCAGTGCTACCTCAACGGGAAACCAAGAGACCCAGTACTTC.